One sample yielded the 17 T cell receptor beta chains listed below, sequenced in a study of blood T cell repertoires in COVID-19. Repertoires were generated with immunoSEQ multiplex PCR, while TCRdb's copy carries only in-frame clones and drops some. This sample yields 100,000 to 150,000 clones, of which 80% are seen a single time; 20% to 25% belongs to the top ten. Sequencing was performed on peripheral blood. The source of these receptors is a human donor in a cohort sampled during active COVID-19.

The CDR3 DNA is TGTGCCAGCAAACGGAAAACAGGGACTAATGAAAAACTGTTTTTT. As protein: CASKRKTGTNEKLFF. This chain joins TRBV6-5 and TRBJ1-4; TRBD1 is a possible D gene (6 bases). This CDR3 spans 15 amino acids. Trimming took 7 bases from V and 2 from J, leaving 14 bases between them. Per the germline V gene, CDR1 is MNHEY and CDR2 is SVGAGI.

This clone was seen once. The rearrangement links TRBV2 to TRBJ1-2, with 7 bases aligning to TRBD1. Germline values: CDR1 SNHLY, CDR2 FYNNEI. V gave up 7 bases and J gave up 6 bases; unmatched junction bases: 8. The CDR3 covers 13 residues. CDR3 in amino acids: CASNTGVRNGYTF. CDR3 DNA sequence: TGTGCCAGCAATACAGGGGTCCGGAATGGCTACACCTTC.

This chain uses TRBV10-3 with TRBJ2-7; 12 nucleotides agree with TRBD1. Germline loops: CDR1 ENHRY, CDR2 SYGVKD. Germline trimming cut 6 bases from V and 5 bases from J; bases unmatched to any gene: 5. The CDR3 runs to 14 residues. The CDR3: CAISRDRGLNEQYF. CDR3 nucleotides: TGTGCCATCAGCCGGGACAGGGGGCTAAACGAGCAGTACTTC.

In this sample, this clone turned up a few times. The chain is built from TRBV10-3 and TRBJ2-1; TRBD2 aligns across 16 bases. CDR1 is ENHRY and CDR2 is SYGVKD in the germline V gene. V lost 10 bases, J lost 5 bases, and 2 bases stayed unmatched. This CDR3 has 14 residues. The CDR3 here is CASGTSGGDNEQFF. The CDR3 region has the DNA TGTGCCAGCGGGACTAGCGGGGGGGACAATGAGCAGTTCTTC.

The rearrangement uses TRBV7-9 and TRBJ2-7; 12 nucleotides agree with TRBD2. Germline V gives CDR1 SEHNR, CDR2 FQNEAQ (reference sequence). The trim removed 5 bases at V and 0 bases at J, leaving 5 bases unmatched. The length of the CDR3 is 16 residues. The CDR3 bases are TGTGCCAGCAGCGGTACTAGCGGGGGGCTCTCCTACGAGCAGTACTTC. It codes for CASSGTSGGLSYEQYF. Looking up the rest from reference TRBV7-9 and TRBJ2-7 gives the full variable domain: DTGVSQNPRHKITKRGQNVTFRCDPISEHNRLYWYRQTLGQGPEFLTYFQNEAQLEKSRLLSDRFSAERPKGSFSTLEIQRTEQGDSAMYLCASSGTSGGLSYEQYFGPGTRLTVT.

The V gene is TRBV27, the J gene TRBJ2-1, with D tentatively TRBD2 (7 bases). V was pared by 5 bases and J by 9 bases, with 41 bases between. The germline gives CDR1 MNHEY, CDR2 SMNVEV (reference sequence). The CDR3 covers 22 residues. CDR3 bases: TGTGCCAGCAGTCCCAGTACCCTCCAGGGGTACATAAAGCGGGGTCCCCCCCCTGAGCAGTTCTTC. It is translated as CASSPSTLQGYIKRGPPPEQFF.

The count of this clone is one. CDR3 region: CASRRGRAGAEAFF. CDR3 DNA: TGTGCCAGCAGGAGGGGGCGGGCTGGAGCAGAAGCTTTCTTT. The chain has TRBV11-2 and TRBJ1-1, with 7 bases matching TRBD1. CDR1 and CDR2 (germline): SGHAT, FQNNGV. The CDR3 spans 14 residues. Losses at the gene ends were 6 bases for V and 8 bases for J; bases not matched to a gene: 12. The complete variable domain, with remaining parts taken from reference TRBV11-2 and TRBJ1-1, reads EAGVAQSPRYKIIEKRQSVAFWCNPISGHATLYWYQQILGQGPKLLIQFQNNGVVDDSQLPKDRFSAERLKGVDSTLKIQPAKLEDSAVYLCASRRGRAGAEAFFGQGTRLTVV.

CDR3 sequence (DNA): TGTGCCAGCAGCCAAGGATTAGTGACAGAGCAGTTCTTC. The encoded protein is CASSQGLVTEQFF. The chain carries TRBV14 and TRBJ2-1; D gene uncertain. V shed 1 base and J shed 10 bases, with 11 bases lying between them. The CDR3 is made up of 13 amino acids. Germline V lookup: CDR1 SGHDN, CDR2 FVKESK.

This clone was seen a handful of times. V is TRBV28 and J is TRBJ1-2, with TRBD1 as a possible D gene (6 bases). Per germline, CDR1 MDHEN and CDR2 SYDVKM. The CDR3 runs to 14 residues. Deletions cut 7 bases from V and 3 bases from J, with 15 bases between. The CDR3 coding sequence is TGTGCCAGCAAGGGGGGGGCTAATGACTATGGCTACACCTTC. Amino acids: CASKGGANDYGYTF.

V gene TRBV10-3 combines with J gene TRBJ2-3, with 8 bases aligning to TRBD1. Germline V gene data show CDR1 as ENHRY and CDR2 as SYGVKD. This CDR3 comprises 14 residues. V trimming: 7 bases; J trimming: 1 base; junction bases outside the gene matches: 4. CDR3 residues: CAIKKDRGTDTQYF. CDR3 in DNA: TGTGCCATCAAAAAGGACAGGGGCACAGATACGCAGTATTTT.

The chain carries TRBV19 and TRBJ1-2; the match to TRBD1 covers 7 bases. The CDR3 contains 15 residues. From germline, CDR1 is LNHDA and CDR2 SQIVND (reference sequence). Trimming took 4 bases from V and 3 from J; bases not matched to a gene: 8. CDR3 sequence reads: CASSTGQAVYYGYTF. CDR3 sequence (DNA): TGTGCCAGTAGTACCGGACAGGCAGTGTACTATGGCTACACCTTC.

The genes are TRBV6-5 and TRBJ2-5; perhaps TRBD1 as D (6 bases). Germline values: CDR1 MNHEY, CDR2 SVGAGI. CDR3 length: 15 amino acids. V lost 7 bases, J lost 0 bases, and 15 bases lay in between. CDR3 sequence reads: CASTPGHRYQETQYF. CDR3 in DNA: TGTGCCAGCACCCCGGGACACAGGTACCAAGAGACCCAGTACTTC.

This chain joins TRBV28 and TRBJ1-5; no clear D. V shed 6 bases and J shed 11 bases, with 14 bases lying between them. This CDR3 region has 12 residues. Germline-derived CDR1 and CDR2 are MDHEN and SYDVKM. CDR3 residues: CASSRGWVAQHF. DNA of the CDR3: TGTGCCAGCAGCAGAGGGTGGGTGGCCCAGCATTTT. Based on the CDR3 plus reference TRBV28 and TRBJ1-5, the full variable domain is DVKVTQSSRYLVKRTGEKVFLECVQDMDHENMFWYRQDPGLGLRLIYFSYDVKMKEKGDIPEGYSVSREKKERFSLILESASTNQTSMYLCASSRGWVAQHFGDGTRLSIL.

V gene TRBV11-2 combines with J gene TRBJ1-1, with 8 bases that match TRBD1. The J segment lost 5 bases and the V segment lost 4 bases, leaving 3 bases of the junction unmatched. Germline-derived CDR1 and CDR2 are SGHAT and FQNNGV. This CDR3 region has 13 residues. This CDR3 reads CASSWTGQTEAFF. Written as DNA, the CDR3 is TGTGCCAGCAGCTGGACAGGGCAAACTGAAGCTTTCTTT.

DNA for the CDR3: TGTGCCAGTAGTGTCGAGCGGGGGGATCAAGAGACCCAGTACTTC. Translation: CASSVERGDQETQYF. The genes are TRBV19 and TRBJ2-5; TRBD2 matches at 9 bases. Germline CDR1 is LNHDA and CDR2 is SQIVND (reference sequence). The CDR3 sequence is 15 residues long. V dropped 5 bases and J dropped 2; count of bases not matched to a gene: 6.

This clone was observed many times. V usage is TRBV24-1 and J usage is TRBJ2-3, with 8 bases matching TRBD1. Unmatched junction bases numbered 8, after V lost 4 bases and J lost 3 bases. The CDR3 is 16 amino acids. The germline CDR1 and CDR2 sequences are KGHDR and SFDVKD. The CDR3 nucleotides are TGTGCCACCAGTGACCCCCAGACAGGGGAAACAGATACGCAGTATTTT. Translation gives CATSDPQTGETDTQYF.

The table lists this clone with a count of one. The gene calls are TRBV14 and TRBJ2-5, with 9 bases matching TRBD2. Germline V lookup: CDR1 SGHDN, CDR2 FVKESK. V shed 4 bases and J 4 bases; nucleotides not matched to a gene: 10. CDR3 size: 16 residues. The CDR3 sequence: CASSLLGLAGTETQYF. The CDR3 region has the DNA TGTGCCAGCAGCCTCCTGGGGCTAGCGGGAACAGAGACCCAGTACTTC.